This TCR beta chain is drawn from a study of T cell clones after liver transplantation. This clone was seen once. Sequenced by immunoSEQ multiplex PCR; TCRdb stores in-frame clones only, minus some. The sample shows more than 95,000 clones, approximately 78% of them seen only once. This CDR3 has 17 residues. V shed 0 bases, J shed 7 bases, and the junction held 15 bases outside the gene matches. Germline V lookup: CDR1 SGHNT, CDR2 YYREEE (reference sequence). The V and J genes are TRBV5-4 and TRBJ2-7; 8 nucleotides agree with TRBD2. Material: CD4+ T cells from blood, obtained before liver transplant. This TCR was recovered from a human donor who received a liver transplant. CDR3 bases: TGTGCCAGCAGCTTGGTCGGCCGGGGGGGAATGCCAGGGGAGCAGTACTTC. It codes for CASSLVGRGGMPGEQYF.